This T cell receptor (beta chain) is drawn from a study of blood T cell repertoires in COVID-19. CDR1 LGHNA and CDR2 YSLEER come from the germline V gene. The CDR3 contains 15 residues. V was pared by 3 bases and J by 5 bases, with 7 bases of the junction left unmatched. TCRdb keeps only in-frame clones here, not all; method: immunoSEQ multiplex PCR. The profile shows roughly 35,000 clones, roughly 80% of them singletons. This clone was detected only a few times. The V call is TRBV4-3, the J call TRBJ1-1, with 9 bases aligning to TRBD1. The sequence was collected from a man aged 80 or over with active or convalescent COVID-19. Sequenced sample: peripheral blood. The chain's CDR3 is CASSHTGGGGTEAFF. For the CDR3, the DNA is TGCGCCAGCAGCCATACAGGGGGCGGCGGGACTGAAGCTTTCTTT.